The T cell receptor (beta chain) described here comes from a study of T cell repertoires in cytomegalovirus infection. For the study at large: Use of recently identified HLA-C-restricted and well-studied HLA-B-restricted CMV epitopes was part of the study. Evidence of both CMV infection and a matching HLA type came from public TCR beta signatures. Findings and limits, study-wide: Dominant in the ex vivo response were TCR beta clonotypes restricted by HLA-C and specific for CMV.

Using its own MiXCR run on the reads, TCRdb lists one record per CDR3 protein. The sample carries about 920,000 distinct CDR3 sequences, approximately 31% recorded once. A remark on this clonotype: Its specificity is unknown. A junction boundary mismatches the germline segment, possibly from a read error.

The CDR3 has 13 amino acids. This rearrangement joins TRBV12-3 or TRBV12-4 to TRBJ1-2; 9 nucleotides align to TRBD1. The clonotype was recovered from a human donor in good health (CMV status not recorded). Some clones in this sample may be carry-over from other donors' samples. The sample was cultured CD8+ T cells from PBMCs, taken from culture after CMV antigen stimulation. The DNA for the CDR3 is TGTACCAGCAGTTTAGGGACAGGGAGCGGCTACACCTTC. Translation: CTSSLGTGSGYTF.